What follows is one TCR beta chain and its context. Its antigen is currently unknown. The table came from immunoSEQ multiplex PCR; TCRdb's copy has only in-frame clones and leaves some out. The table records around 350,000 clones, 92% of them present only once. The source of the sample is a study of Ad26.COV2.S vaccination and SARS-CoV-2 variants. Study-wide results and limits: There was a possibility that the TCR breadth and depth analyses underestimated total T cell responses. Those who received vaccine or placebo ended up with similar non-spike TCR breadth. Vaccinees showed greater spike-specific TCR breadth than placebo recipients.

The clonotype comes from a human donor who had recovered from COVID-19. Source: peripheral blood, taken after recovery from COVID-19.

CDR3 residues: CASSPGRIYGYTF. The CDR3 region has the DNA TGTGCCAGCTCACCAGGGCGGATCTATGGCTACACCTTC. The chain joins TRBV18 to TRBJ1-2; D is uncertain. CDR1 is KGHSH, CDR2 LQKENI, per germline. Trimming pared 2 bases from V and 4 bases from J, leaving 8 bases between. The CDR3 consists of 13 residues.